This TCR beta chain comes out of a study of blood T cells in healthy people across ages. The CDR3 is 16 residues long. The trim removed 4 bases at V and 4 bases at J, leaving 11 bases unmatched. CDR1 and CDR2 (germline): LGHDT, YNNKEL (reference sequence). Findings of the study overall: Investigators viewed diversity estimates from one million T cells as underestimates, the study reported.

A J-beta primer mix and a sample-barcoded 5' primer were used in a second PCR of about 7 to 12 cycles. Template switching added a 12-random-nucleotide identifier to every cDNA molecule. From the 5' RACE reads, TCRdb called clonotypes with MiXCR, one entry per CDR3 protein. The sample records 1.8 million or so distinct CDR3 sequences, about 39% being singletons. About this clonotype: Its specificity is unknown.

Sequenced: blood. The chain carries TRBV3-1 and TRBJ2-7, with 9 bases fitting TRBD1. The receptor was derived from a human donor in good health. The CDR3 sequence: CASSPWGGTGLYEQYF. The DNA of the CDR3 is TGTGCCAGCAGCCCCTGGGGCGGGACAGGGTTATACGAGCAGTACTTC.